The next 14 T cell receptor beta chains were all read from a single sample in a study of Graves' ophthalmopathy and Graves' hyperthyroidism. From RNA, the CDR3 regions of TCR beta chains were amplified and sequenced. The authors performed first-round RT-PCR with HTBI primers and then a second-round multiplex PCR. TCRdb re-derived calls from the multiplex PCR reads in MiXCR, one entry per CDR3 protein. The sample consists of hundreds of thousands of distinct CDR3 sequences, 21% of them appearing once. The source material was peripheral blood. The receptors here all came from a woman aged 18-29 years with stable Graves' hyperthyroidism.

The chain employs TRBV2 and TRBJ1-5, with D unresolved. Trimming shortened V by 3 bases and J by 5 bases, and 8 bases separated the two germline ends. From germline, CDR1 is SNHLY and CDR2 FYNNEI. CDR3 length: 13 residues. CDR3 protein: CASSDRTHQPQHF. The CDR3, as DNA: TGTGCCAGCAGTGACAGGACCCATCAGCCCCAGCATTTT.

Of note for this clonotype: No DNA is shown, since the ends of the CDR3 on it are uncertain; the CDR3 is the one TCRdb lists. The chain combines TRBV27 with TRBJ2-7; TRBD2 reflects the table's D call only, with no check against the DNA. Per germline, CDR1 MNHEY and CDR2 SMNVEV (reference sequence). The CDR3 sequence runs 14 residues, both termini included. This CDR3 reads CASSSSGLSFQQYF.

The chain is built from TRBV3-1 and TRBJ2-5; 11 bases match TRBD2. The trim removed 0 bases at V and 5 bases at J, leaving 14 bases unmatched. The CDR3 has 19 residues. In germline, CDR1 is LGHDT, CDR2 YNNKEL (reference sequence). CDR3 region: CASSQDYAGLAASGETQYF. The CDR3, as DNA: TGTGCCAGCAGCCAAGATTATGCGGGACTAGCGGCGTCTGGGGAGACCCAGTACTTC.

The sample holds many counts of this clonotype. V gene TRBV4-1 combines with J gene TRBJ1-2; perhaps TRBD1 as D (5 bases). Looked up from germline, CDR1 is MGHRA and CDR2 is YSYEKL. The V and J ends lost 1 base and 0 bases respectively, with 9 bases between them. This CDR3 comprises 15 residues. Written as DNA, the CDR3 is TGCGCCAGCAGCCAAGGCCCGACAGCTAACTATGGCTACACCTTC. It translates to CASSQGPTANYGYTF.

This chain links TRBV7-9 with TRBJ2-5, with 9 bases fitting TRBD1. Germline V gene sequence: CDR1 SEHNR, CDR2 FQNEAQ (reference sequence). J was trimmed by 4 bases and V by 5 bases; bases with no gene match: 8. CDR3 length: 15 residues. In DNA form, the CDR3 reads TGTGCCAGCAGCACCACGACAGGGGGTACAGAGACCCAGTACTTC. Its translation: CASSTTTGGTETQYF.

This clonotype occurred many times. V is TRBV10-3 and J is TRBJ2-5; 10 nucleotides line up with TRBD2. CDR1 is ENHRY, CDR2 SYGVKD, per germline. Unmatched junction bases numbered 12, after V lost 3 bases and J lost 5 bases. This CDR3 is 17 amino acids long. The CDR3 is CAISEGLSSGSGETQYF. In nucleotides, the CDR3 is TGTGCCATCAGTGAAGGCCTCTCTAGCGGGAGCGGTGAGACCCAGTACTTC.

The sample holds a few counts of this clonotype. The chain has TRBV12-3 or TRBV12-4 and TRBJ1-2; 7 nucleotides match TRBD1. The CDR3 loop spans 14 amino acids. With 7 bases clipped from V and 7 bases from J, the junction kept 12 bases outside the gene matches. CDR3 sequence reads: CASTLTGRSGGYTF. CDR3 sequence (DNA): TGTGCCAGCACCCTGACAGGGAGGTCGGGTGGCTACACCTTC.

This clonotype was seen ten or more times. This CDR3 reads CASSPRGISYEQYF. The CDR3, as DNA: TGTGCCAGCAGTCCCCGAGGGATCTCCTACGAGCAGTACTTC. The rearrangement links TRBV12-3 or TRBV12-4 to TRBJ2-7; D may be TRBD2 (5 bases). V gave up 5 bases and J gave up 0 bases, with 11 bases separating them. The CDR3 length is 14 residues.

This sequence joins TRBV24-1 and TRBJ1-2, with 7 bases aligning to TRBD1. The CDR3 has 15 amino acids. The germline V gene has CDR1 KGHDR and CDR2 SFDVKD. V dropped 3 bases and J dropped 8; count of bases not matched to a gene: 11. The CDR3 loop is CATSDVTGTMGGYTF. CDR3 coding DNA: TGTGCCACCAGTGATGTGACAGGGACTATGGGGGGCTACACCTTC.

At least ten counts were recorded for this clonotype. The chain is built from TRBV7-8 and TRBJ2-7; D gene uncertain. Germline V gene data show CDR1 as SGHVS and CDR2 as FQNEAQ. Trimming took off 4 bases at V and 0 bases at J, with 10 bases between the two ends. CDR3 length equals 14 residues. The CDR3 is CASSSSGVSYEQYF. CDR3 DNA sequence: TGTGCCAGCAGCTCCTCAGGTGTCTCCTACGAGCAGTACTTC.

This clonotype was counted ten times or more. The CDR3 protein is CASTPLAGGYYEQYF. The CDR3 bases are TGTGCCAGCACCCCCCTGGCTGGCGGATACTACGAGCAGTACTTC. V gene TRBV28 combines with J gene TRBJ2-7; D is unclear. CDR1 is MDHEN and CDR2 is SYDVKM in the germline V gene. The ends were cut back, 7 bases at V and 3 bases at J, with 19 bases in the middle. The CDR3 covers 15 residues.

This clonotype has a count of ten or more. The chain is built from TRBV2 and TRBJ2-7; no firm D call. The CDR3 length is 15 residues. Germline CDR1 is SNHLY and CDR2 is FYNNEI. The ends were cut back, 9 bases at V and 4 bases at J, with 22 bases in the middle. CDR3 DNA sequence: TGTGCCAGAACCGGCCGGCGACGCCACTCGTACGAGCAGTACTTC. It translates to CARTGRRRHSYEQYF.

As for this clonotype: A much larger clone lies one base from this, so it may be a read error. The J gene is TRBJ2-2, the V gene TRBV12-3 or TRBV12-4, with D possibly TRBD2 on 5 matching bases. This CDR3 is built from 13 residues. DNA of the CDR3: TGTGCCAGCAGTTTGGTTCTAGCCGGGGAGCTGTGTTTT. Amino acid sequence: CASSLVLAGELCF.

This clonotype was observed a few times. The CDR3 region has the DNA TGTGCCAGCAGTGAAGCAGCCTCCGGGGAGACCCAGTACTTC. The encoded protein is CASSEAASGETQYF. This chain connects TRBV2 to TRBJ2-5; no firm D call. The CDR3 is 14 amino acids. The V and J ends lost 0 bases and 5 bases respectively, with 10 bases between them. Looked up from germline, CDR1 is SNHLY and CDR2 is FYNNEI.